The sequence of this TCR beta chain was determined in a study of early stage breast cancer tumors. Sequenced by immunoSEQ multiplex PCR; TCRdb stores in-frame clones only, minus some. This sample yields under 12,000 clones, of which approximately 78% are seen a single time; 20% to 25% belongs to the top ten. A word on this clone: The antigen remains undetermined.

Between the trimmed V and J ends, which lost 5 bases and 8 bases, there was a span of 18 bases. CDR1 and CDR2 (germline): MNHEY, SMNVEV (reference sequence). CDR3 size: 14 residues. General study findings and limits: In about 90% of the 16 patients, blood comparison separated tumor from normal breast.

This sequence was found in a person aged 40-50 years with breast cancer. The chain combines TRBV27 with TRBJ1-2; D may be TRBD1 (5 bases). What was sequenced was breast tumor tissue. CDR3 sequence (DNA): TGTGCCAGCAGTCCCCAGGGATCCCGTGGGGGCTACACCTTC. Protein: CASSPQGSRGGYTF.